This T cell receptor (beta chain) is drawn from a study of T cell responses to AZD1222 COVID-19 vaccine. Findings and caveats of the study: Nearly half of spike-specific TCRs reportedly target unmutated variant regions. Most donors were white British and more were female, and clonal diversity was possibly underestimated. Two AZD1222 doses significantly raised spike-specific TCR breadth and depth over controls. Sampling captured repertoires only after the peak T cell response.

J lost 3 bases, V lost 6 bases, and 2 bases had no gene match. Germline-derived CDR1 and CDR2 are SNHLY and FYNNEI. The CDR3 length is 13 residues. The table lists this clone with a count of one. Its antigen is currently unknown. The data were produced by immunoSEQ multiplex PCR, yet TCRdb's version contains in-frame clones alone and is incomplete. Here the sample spans about 99,000 clones, roughly nine tenths being singletons. This specimen consisted of peripheral blood, obtained 28 days after the second dose of the MenACWY control vaccine. V usage is TRBV2 and J usage is TRBJ2-7; 10 bases are shared with TRBD1. The sequence came from an adult who received the MenACWY meningococcal vaccine as a control. CDR3 DNA sequence: TGTGCCAGCAGGGACAGGGGGGACTACGAGCAGTACTTC. Translation: CASRDRGDYEQYF.